The sequence of this TCR beta chain was determined in a study of blood T cell repertoires in COVID-19. Turning to the study itself: The study drew acute and convalescent COVID-19 samples from the United States, Italy and Spain. In each case, the material was cDNA or gDNA derived from T cells, B-cell-depleted T cells, or PBMCs.

CDR1 is SGHTS and CDR2 is YDEGEE in the germline V gene. CDR3 length: 15 amino acids. The V and J ends lost 0 bases and 4 bases respectively, with 13 bases between them. Study processing details: Reference gene primers were amplified, and this amplification served to estimate nucleated cell counts. Generated by immunoSEQ multiplex PCR, the TCRdb table keeps only in-frame clones and is missing some. V and J calls plus clone size are reproduced from that table; the DNA served to infer D and trimming. Among fewer than 75,000 clones listed, 86% were seen once. Material for sequencing was peripheral blood. The clonotype originates from a man between 50 and 59 years old with active COVID-19. V gene TRBV5-8 combines with J gene TRBJ1-2; D gene uncertain. The CDR3 DNA sequence: TGTGCCAGCAGCTTGGGTCTTTGGGCGATCTATGGCTACACCTTC. Translated, it gives CASSLGLWAIYGYTF.